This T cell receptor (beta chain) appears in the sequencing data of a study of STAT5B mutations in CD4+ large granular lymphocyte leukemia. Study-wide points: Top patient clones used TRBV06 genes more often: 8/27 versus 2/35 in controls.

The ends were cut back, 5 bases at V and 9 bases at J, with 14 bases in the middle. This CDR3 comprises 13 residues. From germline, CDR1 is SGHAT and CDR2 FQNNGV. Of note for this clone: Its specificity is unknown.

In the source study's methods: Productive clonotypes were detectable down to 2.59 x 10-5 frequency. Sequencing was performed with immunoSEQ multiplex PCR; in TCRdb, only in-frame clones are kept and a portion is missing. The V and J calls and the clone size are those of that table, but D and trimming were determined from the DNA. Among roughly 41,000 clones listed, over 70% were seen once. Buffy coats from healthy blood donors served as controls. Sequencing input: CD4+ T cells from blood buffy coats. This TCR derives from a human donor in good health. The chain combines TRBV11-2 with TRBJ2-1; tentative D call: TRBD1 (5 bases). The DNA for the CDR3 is TGTGCCAGCAGCATGGGGCTATTAGGTGAGCAGTTCTTC. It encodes CASSMGLLGEQFF.